This TCR beta chain stems from a study of identifying expanded T cells in peripheral blood. Study-level results: Approximately 2-week clone count variance significantly increased as total template count grew. Differentially abundant clones: about 1.1 between replicates, about 17 at two to three weeks, over 18 at four.

TCRdb keeps only in-frame clones here, not all; method: immunoSEQ multiplex PCR. Here the sample spans some 91,000 clones, approximately 88% being singletons. During the collection period, no donor immune events like infections were recorded. This CDR3 has 14 amino acids. The V gene's germline CDR1 is MDHEN and CDR2 SYDVKM. Trimming took off 3 bases at V and 5 bases at J, with 13 bases between the two ends. Regarding this clone: Antigen unknown.

This receptor was identified in a person aged 18 to 75 in good health. Sequencing was carried out using blood. The rearrangement joins TRBV28 to TRBJ1-1; the D gene is possibly TRBD1 (5 bases). CDR3 DNA sequence: TGTGCCAGCAGTTTCGGGGGAATCGGAACTGAAGCTTTCTTT. Translating gives CASSFGGIGTEAFF.